A single sample gave rise to the 30 T cell receptor beta chains below, sequenced in a study of CD8 T cells in ankylosing spondylitis. The antigens of these receptors remain unknown. Findings and caveats of the study: Ankylosing spondylitis blood seemed to carry a telltale TCR beta motif made of under ten highly homologous variants.

In TCRdb, the 5' RACE reads were re-called with MiXCR into one record per CDR3 protein. The table shows 700,000 to 1,000,000 distinct CDR3 sequences, with about 11% occurring only once. Sequencing used blood, either unsorted or a sorted T cell fraction (not recorded which). The receptors come from a male donor with ankylosing spondylitis.

CDR3 amino acids: CASRKTSIHEQYF. The CDR3 bases are TGTGCCAGCAGAAAGACTAGCATCCACGAGCAGTACTTC. The chain joins TRBV6-2 or TRBV6-3 to TRBJ2-7; 7 nucleotides align to TRBD2. V trimming: 6 bases; J trimming: 5 bases; junction bases outside the gene matches: 7. Germline V gene lookup returns CDR1 MNHEY and CDR2 SVGEGT. The CDR3 length is 13 residues.

There are a few counts of this clonotype. The rearrangement joins TRBV15 to TRBJ1-6; D is possibly TRBD1 (6 bases). Trimming cost V 3 bases and J 6 bases, with 12 bases left between them. The CDR3 consists of 15 residues. Per germline, CDR1 LNHNV and CDR2 YYDKDF (reference sequence). The CDR3 DNA reads TGTGCCACCAGCAGGAGGGGGGCTGGTAATTCACCCCTCCACTTT. Amino acid sequence: CATSRRGAGNSPLHF. Looking up the rest from reference TRBV15 and TRBJ1-6 gives the full variable domain: DAMVIQNPRYQVTQFGKPVTLSCSQTLNHNVMYWYQQKSSQAPKLLFHYYDKDFNNEADTPDNFQSRRPNTSFCFLDIRSPGLGDTAMYLCATSRRGAGNSPLHFGNGTRLTVT.

This clonotype was seen only a few times. The chain employs TRBV7-9 and TRBJ2-7, with TRBD1 matching 9 bases. Germline CDR1 SEHNR, CDR2 FQNEAQ (reference sequence). V trimming: 4 bases; J trimming: 3 bases; junction bases outside the gene matches: 7. The CDR3 consists of 15 residues. The CDR3 protein is CASSSSGQGRYEQYF. The CDR3 DNA sequence: TGTGCCAGCAGCTCTTCGGGACAGGGTCGCTACGAGCAGTACTTC.

This clonotype has only a few counts. V is TRBV20-1 and J is TRBJ2-3, with no clear D. V was trimmed by 6 bases and J by 5 bases, leaving 15 bases between them. The CDR3 is 13 amino acids. The germline CDR1 and CDR2 sequences are DFQATT and SNEGSKA (reference sequence). Written as DNA, the CDR3 is TGCAGTGCCTTTCCAATTGGGGTAGATACGCAGTATTTT. It translates to CSAFPIGVDTQYF.

This clonotype showed up just a few times. The chain carries TRBV7-9 and TRBJ2-2, with TRBD2 matching 8 bases. V dropped 8 bases and J dropped 3; count of bases not matched to a gene: 5. The CDR3 is 14 amino acids. Germline V CDR1 and CDR2: SEHNR, FQNEAQ (reference sequence). CDR3 in DNA: TGTGCCAGCCCCGGGAGGGGAGACACCGGGGAGCTGTTTTTT. This sequence encodes CASPGRGDTGELFF.

This clonotype has only a few counts. This chain uses TRBV20-1 with TRBJ2-1; 12 nucleotides line up with TRBD2. V trimming: 6 bases; J trimming: 8 bases; junction bases outside the gene matches: 14. The CDR3 length is 16 residues. From germline, CDR1 is DFQATT and CDR2 SNEGSKA (reference sequence). CDR3 DNA sequence: TGCAGTGCGGTGACTAGCGGGAGTGAACCGGACGATGAGCAGTTCTTC. This gives the protein CSAVTSGSEPDDEQFF.

The sample holds a few counts of this clonotype. The chain links TRBV5-6 to TRBJ2-1; D remains unclear. Germline V gene lookup returns CDR1 SGHDT and CDR2 YYEEEE. There are 13 residues in the CDR3. V gave up 4 bases and J gave up 6 bases, with 11 bases separating them. CDR3 sequence reads: CASSADPSNEQFF. The CDR3 DNA follows: TGTGCCAGCAGCGCTGATCCGAGCAATGAGCAGTTCTTC.

The V call is TRBV12-3 or TRBV12-4, the J call TRBJ1-1; 8 bases map to TRBD1. The CDR3 contains 16 residues. V shed 5 bases and J 3 bases; nucleotides not matched to a gene: 11. CDR3 residues: CASSPSLVRGHTEAFF. CDR3 in DNA: TGTGCCAGCAGTCCTTCCCTGGTCAGGGGGCACACTGAAGCTTTCTTT.

The chain combines TRBV7-9 with TRBJ2-2; the D is unclear. The germline V and J ends were trimmed by 6 bases and 2 bases, with 19 bases remaining between them. CDR3 size: 17 residues. Germline lookup yields CDR1 SEHNR and CDR2 FQNEAQ (reference sequence). The CDR3 coding sequence is TGTGCCAGCAGTTTCACCCGGACCGATATTAACACCGGGGAGCTGTTTTTT. This codes for CASSFTRTDINTGELFF.

The chain links TRBV7-9 to TRBJ1-2, with a weak D call TRBD1 (6 bases). The ends were cut back, 6 bases at V and 7 bases at J, with 18 bases in the middle. Germline V lookup: CDR1 SEHNR, CDR2 FQNEAQ (reference sequence). The CDR3 extends over 14 amino acids. CDR3 coding DNA: TGTGCCAGCAGTTCCACAGGGACCTCCGGTGGCTACACCTTC. It specifies CASSSTGTSGGYTF.

The V gene is TRBV6-2 or TRBV6-3, the J gene TRBJ2-1, with D hard to call. The V gene lost 2 bases and the J gene lost 4 bases, with 6 bases spanning the gap. Germline V gene sequence: CDR1 MNHEY, CDR2 SVGEGT. This CDR3 is built from 13 residues. Here the CDR3 DNA reads TGTGCCAGCAGTTACCCTAATTACAATGAGCAGTTCTTC. This codes for CASSYPNYNEQFF.

This clonotype came up many times. This chain joins TRBV20-1 and TRBJ2-1; 9 bases align to TRBD2. Trimming at V came to 5 bases and at J to 4 bases, leaving 6 bases not matched to a gene. Germline lookup yields CDR1 DFQATT and CDR2 SNEGSKA (reference sequence). CDR3 length: 14 amino acids. The CDR3 loop is CSAVAGEIYNEQFF. CDR3 DNA sequence: TGCAGTGCTGTAGCGGGAGAGATATACAATGAGCAGTTCTTC.

This clonotype was found a few times. The genes are TRBV27 and TRBJ2-1, with 15 bases aligning to TRBD2. CDR1 and CDR2 from the germline V gene are MNHEY and SMNVEV (reference sequence). The CDR3 sequence is 15 residues long. J was trimmed by 7 bases and V by 10 bases; bases with no gene match: 8. CDR3 nucleotide sequence: TGTGCCACCCAAACCGGGACTAGCGGGAGGAATGAGCAGTTCTTC. Protein product: CATQTGTSGRNEQFF.

This clonotype came up many times. The chain carries TRBV6-1 and TRBJ2-3; D perhaps matches TRBD1 (6 bases). CDR1 and CDR2 from the germline V gene are MNHNS and SASEGT. CDR3 length: 13 amino acids. Trimming cost V 6 bases and J 5 bases, with 12 bases left between them. The CDR3 reads CASSLQGRDTQYF. CDR3 DNA sequence: TGTGCCAGCAGCCTACAGGGTCGAGATACGCAGTATTTT.

This clonotype appeared a few times. The rearrangement uses TRBV20-1 and TRBJ2-7, with D perhaps TRBD2 (6 bases). The germline gives CDR1 DFQATT, CDR2 SNEGSKA (reference sequence). Trimming removed 4 bases from V and 3 bases from J, with 16 bases in between. CDR3 length: 14 residues. The CDR3 bases are TGCAGTGCTATACCCGGGACTTCCAACTACGAGCAGTACTTC. Translation: CSAIPGTSNYEQYF.

The genes are TRBV12-3 or TRBV12-4 and TRBJ1-1, with D perhaps matching TRBD1 (6 bases). Between the trimmed V and J ends, which lost 1 base and 0 bases, there was a span of 15 bases. This CDR3 has 17 amino acids. This chain's CDR3 is CASSLVSLQGLNTEAFF. The CDR3 coding sequence is TGTGCCAGCAGTTTAGTAAGCCTCCAGGGGTTGAACACTGAAGCTTTCTTT.

This clonotype was picked up a small number of times. J is TRBJ2-4 and V is TRBV6-1, with D maybe TRBD1 (5 bases). Trimming removed 5 bases at V and 4 bases at J, with 15 bases between. The CDR3 is 15 residues long. Germline assignment: CDR1 MNHNS and CDR2 SASEGT. CDR3 sequence (DNA): TGTGCCAGCAGTCCTAGGGTCCCAGGGAAAAACATTCAGTACTTC. Translating it yields CASSPRVPGKNIQYF.

The gene calls are TRBV24-1 and TRBJ1-4; D is unresolved. CDR3 length equals 13 residues. Germline CDR1 and CDR2: KGHDR and SFDVKD. V dropped 0 bases and J dropped 8 bases, with 6 bases sitting between them. CDR3 nucleotides: TGTGCCACCAGTGATTTGAGAGGGGAAAAACTGTTTTTT. This translates into CATSDLRGEKLFF.

This clonotype was counted only a few times. The chain uses TRBV6-5 and TRBJ2-1; D gene unclear. The germline V gene has CDR1 MNHEY and CDR2 SVGAGI. The CDR3 spans 13 residues. Trimming left V 2 bases short and J 7 bases short, with 9 bases between. As DNA, the CDR3 is TGTGCCAGCAGTTACGGGTCTGCTAATGAGCAGTTCTTC. Translating gives CASSYGSANEQFF.

This clonotype was counted between two and nine times. This chain uses TRBV4-2 with TRBJ2-7; D possibly matches TRBD1 or TRBD2 (5 bases each). Trimming took 3 bases from V and 5 from J, leaving 14 bases between them. Germline CDR1 and CDR2: LGHNA and YNFKEQ. This CDR3 comprises 14 residues. The CDR3 sequence: CASSHREGPDEQYF. CDR3 coding DNA: TGTGCCAGCAGCCATCGTGAGGGGCCCGACGAGCAGTACTTC.

This clonotype was seen more than once but under ten times. The chain recombines TRBV29-1 with TRBJ1-6; 10 bases line up with TRBD1. Per germline, CDR1 SQVTM and CDR2 ANQGSEA. Trimming took 7 bases from V and 8 from J; bases not matched to a gene: 8. The CDR3 sequence is 14 residues long. The CDR3 spells CSARQGAGDSPLHF. The CDR3 DNA reads TGCAGCGCCCGACAGGGGGCTGGGGATTCACCCCTCCACTTT.

The chain is built from TRBV5-1 and TRBJ1-1; D unclear. This CDR3 contains 15 residues. Per germline, CDR1 SGHRS and CDR2 YFSETQ. Trimming left V 4 bases short and J 5 bases short, with 18 bases between. DNA for the CDR3: TGCGCCAGCAGCCCTGGGAGGGCTGGCGCGACTGAAGCTTTCTTT. Residues: CASSPGRAGATEAFF. The full variable domain, in which reference TRBV5-1 and TRBJ1-1 provide the parts outside the CDR3, is KAGVTQTPRYLIKTRGQQVTLSCSPISGHRSVSWYQQTPGQGLQFLFEYFSETQRNKGNFPGRFSGRQFSNSRSEMNVSTLELGDSALYLCASSPGRAGATEAFFGQGTRLTVV.

The chain uses TRBV18 and TRBJ1-2; D not resolved. The ends were cut back, 1 base at V and 7 bases at J, with 16 bases in the middle. The CDR3 has 15 residues. Per germline, CDR1 KGHSH and CDR2 LQKENI. Here the CDR3 reads CASSPLNRPPFGYTF. The DNA for the CDR3 is TGTGCCAGCTCACCACTTAACAGACCACCTTTTGGCTACACCTTC.

This clonotype showed up just a few times. The chain links TRBV5-1 to TRBJ1-4; TRBD1 might be the D (6 bases). In germline, CDR1 is SGHRS, CDR2 YFSETQ. Deletions cut 0 bases from V and 5 bases from J, with 17 bases between. The CDR3 is made up of 17 amino acids. The CDR3 region is CASSLETGLPQNEKLFF. The CDR3 DNA reads as TGCGCCAGCAGCTTGGAGACAGGTTTACCACAAAATGAAAAACTGTTTTTT.

V usage is TRBV5-1 and J usage is TRBJ1-3; no clear D. In germline, CDR1 is SGHRS, CDR2 YFSETQ. V was cut by 0 bases and J by 9 bases, with 7 bases left in between. This CDR3 is built from 12 residues. CDR3 amino acids: CASSLDGGTIYF. DNA of the CDR3: TGCGCCAGCAGCTTGGATGGTGGCACCATATATTTT.

The chain carries TRBV18 and TRBJ1-1; tentative D call: TRBD1 (6 bases). Trimming removed 3 bases at V and 7 bases at J, with 9 bases between. The germline CDR1 and CDR2 sequences are KGHSH and LQKENI. CDR3 length equals 12 residues. The CDR3, as DNA: TGTGCCAGCTCACCCCTGGACAGTGAAGCTTTCTTT. Translation gives CASSPLDSEAFF.

The rearrangement joins TRBV11-3 to TRBJ2-1, with a tentative D call TRBD1 (6 bases). The CDR3 contains 16 residues. Trimming took off 4 bases at V and 1 base at J, with 14 bases between the two ends. Germline V gives CDR1 SGHNT, CDR2 YENEEA. For the CDR3, the DNA is TGTGCCAGCAGCTCCCGACAGGCATCTTCCTACAATGAGCAGTTCTTC. Translating gives CASSSRQASSYNEQFF.

The CDR3 region is CAWSPRLAGGENTEAFF. CDR3 bases: TGTGCCTGGAGTCCTAGACTGGCAGGAGGGGAAAACACTGAAGCTTTCTTT. The chain combines TRBV30 with TRBJ1-1, with D possibly TRBD1 on 5 matching bases. The CDR3 length is 17 residues. The ends were cut back, 2 bases at V and 2 bases at J, with 21 bases in the middle. The germline V gene has CDR1 GTSNPN and CDR2 SVGIG (reference sequence).

This clonotype was recorded many times. CDR3 sequence (DNA): TGTGCCAGCAGCGTCGGACACGAGCAGTACTTC. Translation gives CASSVGHEQYF. The gene calls are TRBV5-5 and TRBJ2-7; D unresolved. The V and J ends lost 4 bases and 5 bases respectively, with 7 bases between them. The CDR3 spans 11 residues. Per the germline V gene, CDR1 is SGHKS and CDR2 is YYEKEE (reference sequence).

This clonotype was found a few times. V is TRBV19 and J is TRBJ1-4, with 7 bases matching TRBD1. The J segment lost 0 bases and the V segment lost 10 bases, leaving 5 bases of the junction unmatched. The CDR3 runs 14 residues. Per the germline V gene, CDR1 is LNHDA and CDR2 is SQIVND (reference sequence). The CDR3 DNA is TGTGCCACCTTCGGGACAGCAACTAATGAAAAACTGTTTTTT. Protein product: CATFGTATNEKLFF.